The clone carrying this TCR beta chain showed up many times. Construction of the TCR beta libraries employed iRepertoire HTBI primers in conjunction with Arm-PCR of CDR3 regions. TCRdb recomputed calls from the multiplex PCR reads with MiXCR, one row per CDR3 protein. The sample has more than 400,000 distinct CDR3 sequences; about a sixth are singletons. These data originate in a study of regulatory T cells in long-lasting Graves disease. The time point denotes: newly diagnosed GD, antithyroid drugs for less than 3 months. Scientists built the TCR library using RNA that was extracted from PBMCs. Trimming removed 2 bases at V and 3 bases at J, with 17 bases between. The CDR3 runs to 15 residues. The germline V gene encodes CDR1 DFQATT and CDR2 SNEGSKA (reference sequence). These data were also filed under a second study, of T cells in Graves' hyperthyroidism and ophthalmopathy.

The rearrangement joins TRBV20-1 to TRBJ2-7; D ambiguous. The clonotype comes from a woman aged 25 to 45 with Graves disease. The source was peripheral blood mononuclear cells (PBMCs), collected at new diagnosis, from a patient treated with antithyroid drugs. Written as DNA, the CDR3 is TGCAGTGCTAGACCGACGAACTCCGCTCGCTACGAGCAGTACTTC. Amino acids: CSARPTNSARYEQYF.